The entry that follows covers one TCR beta chain sequence. As yet, its antigen is unknown. Synthesis of TCR cDNA relied on 5'RACE template switching, which attached a universal primer site and UMIs. One entry per CDR3 protein, called by TCRdb with MiXCR from the 5' RACE reads. The sample carries 450,000 to 650,000 distinct CDR3 sequences, approximately 13% recorded once. The CDR3 length is 15 residues. V shed 10 bases and J 4 bases; nucleotides not matched to a gene: 13. The germline CDR1 and CDR2 sequences are MDHEN and SYDVKM. The data are from a study of T cells after yellow fever vaccination. Study-wide points: The study re-detected most primary-vaccination clones after the booster (96% CD4, 88% CD8). Within FACS-sorted repertoires, abundant clonotypes contaminating from the bulk population could be present. The secondary response was weaker but peaked faster, day 5 versus 15.

The origin of this receptor is a man aged 30 to 39 who received the YFV17D yellow fever vaccine. The chain links TRBV28 to TRBJ2-7; TRBD1 matches at 10 bases. This sample comprised PBMCs, obtained on the day of the yellow fever booster vaccination. CDR3 protein: CATITAGQGHYEQYF. The CDR3, as DNA: TGTGCCACAATCACGGCGGGACAGGGGCATTACGAGCAGTACTTC.